A single sample gave rise to the 3 T cell receptor beta chains below, sequenced in a study of cytomegalovirus exposure and HLA in healthy donors. The PCR made use of 60 Vbeta and 13 Jbeta primers. Some clones are missing from TCRdb's copy, which holds only in-frame ones; the method was immunoSEQ multiplex PCR. The repertoire holds under 110,000 clones, with around 75% as singletons. Material: PBMCs. Receptor source: a man between 45 and 60 years old in good health and CMV-seronegative.

On this clone: Other DNA sequences in this specimen translate into the identical CDR3. The rearrangement links TRBV19 to TRBJ2-4; perhaps TRBD2 as D (7 bases). Germline CDR1 LNHDA, CDR2 SQIVND (reference sequence). Deletions cut 7 bases from V and 6 bases from J, with 19 bases between. The CDR3 extends over 15 amino acids. In DNA form, the CDR3 reads TGTGCCAGTACCAGGGGAGCGGGAAGAGGAAACATTCAGTACTTC. Encoded protein: CASTRGAGRGNIQYF.

This clone was counted once. The chain recombines TRBV5-1 with TRBJ1-1; TRBD1 matches 12 bases. J lost 8 bases, V lost 4 bases, and 6 bases had no gene match. From germline, CDR1 is SGHRS and CDR2 YFSETQ. This CDR3 has 14 residues. The DNA for the CDR3 is TGCGCCAGCAGCCTGGGACAGGGGGCGAGGGAAGCTTTCTTT. The encoded protein is CASSLGQGAREAFF.

The chain has TRBV7-2 and TRBJ2-2; D not certain. There are 14 residues in the CDR3. Per the germline V gene, CDR1 is SGHTA and CDR2 is FQGNSA. The V end was cut by 1 base, the J end by 3 bases, with 6 bases between. The CDR3 DNA reads TGTGCCAGCAGCTTAGGCGCACACACCGGGGAGCTGTTTTTT. Translation gives CASSLGAHTGELFF.